Below, 28 T cell receptor beta chains from the same sample are listed, as sequenced in a study of CD8 T cells in ankylosing spondylitis. Study observations and caveats: There was a TCR beta motif, made of eight highly homologous variants, that appeared characteristic of ankylosing spondylitis blood.

MiXCR was run by TCRdb on the 5' RACE reads, yielding one entry per CDR3 protein. This sample carries under 950,000 distinct CDR3 sequences, roughly 19% of them seen once, and the ten largest clones take roughly a fifth. No antigen has been identified for these receptors. Sequencing was performed on blood, either unsorted or a sorted T cell fraction (not recorded which). The receptor source for this set is a male donor with ankylosing spondylitis.

The chain carries TRBV4-1 and TRBJ1-1; TRBD1 might be the D (5 bases). Trimming shortened V by 3 bases and J by 3 bases, and 17 bases separated the two germline ends. CDR1 MGHRA and CDR2 YSYEKL come from the germline V gene. CDR3 length: 16 residues. In nucleotides, the CDR3 is TGCGCCAGCAGCCACGAAGTTGCGGGGCTTGACACTGAAGCTTTCTTT. Translation gives CASSHEVAGLDTEAFF.

This clonotype has a handful of counts. The chain is built from TRBV28 and TRBJ2-7; TRBD2 matches 15 bases. J gave up 2 bases and V 5 bases, and 7 bases lay outside the gene matches. The CDR3 extends over 17 amino acids. Germline V gene lookup returns CDR1 MDHEN and CDR2 SYDVKM. CDR3 DNA sequence: TGTGCCAGCAGTCCCCCGGGACTAGCGGGGGGACCCTACGAGCAGTACTTC. It encodes CASSPPGLAGGPYEQYF. The variable domain in full, with the rest retrieved from reference TRBV28 and TRBJ2-7, is DVKVTQSSRYLVKRTGEKVFLECVQDMDHENMFWYRQDPGLGLRLIYFSYDVKMKEKGDIPEGYSVSREKKERFSLILESASTNQTSMYLCASSPPGLAGGPYEQYFGPGTRLTVT.

This clonotype showed up just a few times. CDR3 nucleotide sequence: TGTGCCAGCAGCTTGTGGGGAGTTGGGGGCCAAGAGACCCAGTACTTC. Translated: CASSLWGVGGQETQYF. The J gene is TRBJ2-5, the V gene TRBV5-4; D tentatively fits TRBD1 or TRBD2 (5 bases each). The CDR3 is 16 residues long. Germline-derived CDR1 and CDR2 are SGHNT and YYREEE (reference sequence). V lost 1 base, J lost 1 base, and 14 bases lay in between.

This clonotype was counted a few times. For the CDR3, the DNA is TGTGCCAGCCGAACAGGGGGCGTAGGTCAGTTCTTC. Its protein product is CASRTGGVGQFF. The chain links TRBV27 to TRBJ2-1, with 9 bases fitting TRBD1. CDR1 is MNHEY and CDR2 is SMNVEV in the germline V gene (reference sequence). V gave up 8 bases and J gave up 13 bases; unmatched junction bases: 9. CDR3 size: 12 residues.

The chain has TRBV12-3 or TRBV12-4 and TRBJ1-1; D is undetermined. The CDR3 has 15 residues. Trimming pared 6 bases from V and 2 bases from J, leaving 16 bases between. CDR3 sequence reads: CASSSTRDFNTEAFF. For the CDR3, the DNA is TGTGCCAGCAGCAGCACTCGGGATTTTAACACTGAAGCTTTCTTT.

V and J are TRBV6-5 and TRBJ1-1; possible D gene TRBD1, 5 bases. This CDR3 region has 11 residues. The germline CDR1 and CDR2 sequences are MNHEY and SVGAGI. V was shortened by 7 bases and J by 4 bases, with 7 bases between the two germline ends. DNA of the CDR3: TGTGCCAGCAATAGGGGCACTGAAGCTTTCTTT. Its protein product is CASNRGTEAFF.

In this sample, this clonotype turned up a few times. CDR3 residues: CSVEATGEGNYGYTF. The DNA for the CDR3 is TGCAGCGTTGAAGCCACAGGGGAGGGCAACTATGGCTACACCTTC. The J gene is TRBJ1-2, the V gene TRBV29-1, with 7 nucleotides matching TRBD1. CDR1 and CDR2 (germline): SQVTM, ANQGSEA. Unmatched junction bases numbered 7, after V lost 1 base and J lost 2 bases. CDR3 length: 15 residues.

V usage is TRBV5-5 and J usage is TRBJ2-3, with D possibly TRBD2 on 5 matching bases. The CDR3 runs 18 residues. V lost 4 bases and J 3 bases, leaving 24 bases between the germline ends. Germline V gives CDR1 SGHKS, CDR2 YYEKEE (reference sequence). The CDR3 is CASSMLAYSGGLTDTQYF. Here the CDR3 DNA reads TGTGCCAGCAGCATGTTGGCATACTCCGGAGGATTGACAGATACGCAGTATTTT.

This chain connects TRBV7-9 to TRBJ2-2, with 7 bases lining up with TRBD1. The J segment lost 7 bases and the V segment lost 1 base, leaving 0 bases of the junction unmatched. The CDR3 is 13 residues long. The V gene's germline CDR1 is SEHNR and CDR2 FQNEAQ (reference sequence). The CDR3 is CASSLGDSGELFF. For the CDR3, the DNA is TGTGCCAGCAGCTTAGGGGACAGCGGGGAGCTGTTTTTT.

This clonotype has a single count. The chain combines TRBV25-1 with TRBJ2-1; 8 nucleotides align to TRBD2. The germline V gene encodes CDR1 MGHDK and CDR2 SYGVNS. The length of the CDR3 is 14 residues. V dropped 6 bases and J dropped 3; count of bases not matched to a gene: 4. The CDR3 bases are TGTGCCAGCAGGGGTAGCGGGGACTACAATGAGCAGTTCTTC. Encoded protein: CASRGSGDYNEQFF.

This clonotype was counted ten times or more. The chain combines TRBV27 with TRBJ2-7, with a weak D call TRBD2 (6 bases). Germline assignment: CDR1 MNHEY and CDR2 SMNVEV (reference sequence). The CDR3 extends over 13 amino acids. Trimming stripped 3 bases from V and 2 bases from J, with 8 bases between. The CDR3 loop reads CASSLRGTYEQYF. CDR3 DNA: TGTGCCAGCAGTTTGCGGGGAACCTACGAGCAGTACTTC.

This clonotype was counted between two and nine times. The J gene is TRBJ1-1, the V gene TRBV6-5, with no clear D. The CDR3 is made up of 12 amino acids. Germline V gene sequence: CDR1 MNHEY, CDR2 SVGAGI. V lost 6 bases and J 8 bases, leaving 13 bases between the germline ends. The DNA for the CDR3 is TGTGCCAGCAGGACCCCTGGGCGAGAAGCTTTCTTT. Translated: CASRTPGREAFF.

The gene calls are TRBV29-1 and TRBJ2-5, with D perhaps TRBD2 (6 bases). The CDR3 is 13 amino acids. Trimming shortened V by 7 bases and J by 5 bases, and 17 bases separated the two germline ends. Germline assignment: CDR1 SQVTM and CDR2 ANQGSEA. CDR3 sequence: CSAHRGMGETQYF. The CDR3 DNA is TGCAGCGCCCACCGGGGGATGGGGGAGACCCAGTACTTC.

The CDR3 loop reads CASSPPSGGRSYEQYF. In DNA form, the CDR3 reads TGTGCCAGCTCACCTCCTAGCGGGGGCCGGTCCTACGAGCAGTACTTC. The chain links TRBV18 to TRBJ2-7; 10 positions match TRBD2. The V gene's germline CDR1 is KGHSH and CDR2 LQKENI. Trimming removed 3 bases from V and 1 base from J; junction bases left unmatched: 6. The CDR3 consists of 16 residues.

This sequence joins TRBV20-1 and TRBJ2-7; perhaps TRBD2 as D (6 bases). CDR3 size: 12 residues. Trimming took off 3 bases at V and 1 base at J, with 7 bases between the two ends. Germline V gene lookup returns CDR1 DFQATT and CDR2 SNEGSKA (reference sequence). Here the CDR3 DNA reads TGCAGTGCTAGGGAGGGATCCTACGAGCAGTACTTC. Translation: CSAREGSYEQYF.

In its sample, this clonotype was seen a few times. J is TRBJ2-5 and V is TRBV18, with no clear D. The CDR3 extends over 14 amino acids. Germline CDR1 and CDR2: KGHSH and LQKENI. Trimming removed 2 bases at V and 4 bases at J, with 11 bases between. CDR3 amino acids: CASSPDRVGETQYF. The CDR3 coding sequence is TGTGCCAGCTCACCAGACCGGGTTGGAGAGACCCAGTACTTC.

The chain recombines TRBV20-1 with TRBJ2-1, with unresolved D. The CDR3 is 13 residues long. Trimming took off 8 bases at V and 4 bases at J, with 15 bases between the two ends. CDR1 is DFQATT, CDR2 SNEGSKA, per germline (reference sequence). This CDR3 reads CSPSTLNYNEQFF. CDR3 DNA: TGCAGTCCCTCGACCCTTAATTACAATGAGCAGTTCTTC.

This clonotype was counted ten times or more. The chain carries TRBV7-2 and TRBJ1-6; D gene uncertain. CDR1 and CDR2 from the germline V gene are SGHTA and FQGNSA. CDR3 size: 14 residues. V lost 5 bases and J 10 bases, leaving 15 bases between the germline ends. CDR3 sequence reads: CASSESWRPSPLHF. The CDR3 nucleotides read TGTGCCAGCAGCGAGAGTTGGAGGCCATCACCCCTCCACTTT.

This clonotype was counted only a few times. The chain recombines TRBV9 with TRBJ2-2; 14 nucleotides align to TRBD2. Germline V lookup: CDR1 SGDLS, CDR2 YYNGEE. Unmatched junction bases numbered 1, after V lost 2 bases and J lost 1 base. This CDR3 comprises 17 residues. The CDR3 loop reads CASSVGTSGRNTGELFF. The CDR3 nucleotides are TGTGCCAGCAGCGTGGGGACTAGCGGGAGGAACACCGGGGAGCTGTTTTTT. The full variable domain, completed using reference TRBV9 and TRBJ2-2, is DSGVTQTPKHLITATGQRVTLRCSPRSGDLSVYWYQQSLDQGLQFLIQYYNGEERAKGNILERFSAQQFPDLHSELNLSSLELGDSALYFCASSVGTSGRNTGELFFGEGSRLTVL.

This chain uses TRBV20-1 with TRBJ2-3, with 8 bases matching TRBD2. J was trimmed by 4 bases and V by 3 bases; bases with no gene match: 9. CDR1 and CDR2 (germline): DFQATT, SNEGSKA (reference sequence). The CDR3 totals 15 residues. The CDR3, as DNA: TGCAGTGCTAGTAAGCGGCTAGCGGGCGCAGATACGCAGTATTTT. Translating it yields CSASKRLAGADTQYF.

In its sample, this clonotype was seen a few times. The chain combines TRBV20-1 with TRBJ1-5; D is unclear. Trimming stripped 0 bases from V and 1 base from J, with 16 bases between. Germline lookup yields CDR1 DFQATT and CDR2 SNEGSKA (reference sequence). The CDR3 covers 17 residues. CDR3 protein: CSARDFRGMGSNQPQHF. CDR3 coding DNA: TGCAGTGCTAGAGATTTTCGCGGGATGGGGAGCAATCAGCCCCAGCATTTT.

This clonotype was detected a few times. V gene TRBV12-3 or TRBV12-4 combines with J gene TRBJ1-1, with D uncertain. CDR3 length equals 13 residues. V shed 6 bases and J shed 6 bases, with 14 bases lying between them. The CDR3 loop reads CASRSPLEAEAFF. The CDR3, as DNA: TGTGCCAGCAGATCCCCATTGGAGGCTGAAGCTTTCTTT.

This sequence joins TRBV7-2 and TRBJ2-3; the match to TRBD2 covers 9 bases. CDR1 is SGHTA, CDR2 FQGNSA, per germline. This CDR3 comprises 15 residues. V lost 4 bases and J lost 5; bases outside the gene matches: 7. CDR3 residues: CASSWRRGGGDTQYF. In DNA form, the CDR3 reads TGTGCCAGCAGCTGGCGGCGGGGGGGTGGAGATACGCAGTATTTT.

The chain employs TRBV20-1 and TRBJ2-5; the match to TRBD2 covers 8 bases. The CDR3 contains 13 residues. V shed 3 bases and J 5 bases; nucleotides not matched to a gene: 5. CDR1 DFQATT and CDR2 SNEGSKA come from the germline V gene (reference sequence). CDR3 protein: CSASRTSWETQYF. Here the CDR3 DNA reads TGCAGTGCTAGCCGGACTAGCTGGGAGACCCAGTACTTC.

The rearrangement links TRBV13 to TRBJ2-7, with 9 bases fitting TRBD2. Germline V gives CDR1 PRHDT, CDR2 FYEKMQ (reference sequence). The V gene end was trimmed by 4 bases and the J gene end by 4 bases; junction bases not matched to a gene: 11. This CDR3 is 16 amino acids long. The CDR3 region has the DNA TGTGCCAGCAGCTCCCAGGGGAGCGGGGGGTTTTACGAGCAGTACTTC. This encodes CASSSQGSGGFYEQYF.

This clonotype was seen many times. This chain connects TRBV12-3 or TRBV12-4 to TRBJ1-1, with a tentative D call TRBD1 (5 bases). Trimming removed 10 bases from V and 1 base from J, with 13 bases in between. The CDR3 consists of 13 residues. The CDR3 is CAKGRIGNTEAFF. As DNA, the CDR3 is TGTGCCAAGGGGCGTATAGGGAACACTGAAGCTTTCTTT.

The chain uses TRBV12-3 or TRBV12-4 and TRBJ2-1, with 10 bases lining up with TRBD1. The CDR3 length is 16 residues. The junction had 16 bases not matched to a gene; V was cut back by 8 bases and J by 9 bases. DNA for the CDR3: TGTGCCAGCGGGACGACAGGGGGCCTCGAAGATGCTGAGCAGTTCTTC. Translation gives CASGTTGGLEDAEQFF.

V gene TRBV7-3 combines with J gene TRBJ2-1; D is undetermined. The CDR3 has 13 residues. Germline V gene data show CDR1 as SGHTA and CDR2 as FQGTGA. The CDR3: CVTARTSYNEQFF. CDR3 DNA sequence: TGTGTCACGGCACGGACGTCCTACAATGAGCAGTTCTTC.